The 20 T cell receptor beta chains presented below share a single source sample, sequenced in a study of cytomegalovirus exposure and HLA in healthy donors. PCR employed 60 Vbeta and 13 Jbeta primers. Method: immunoSEQ multiplex PCR; TCRdb's copy keeps in-frame clones and lacks some. The sample includes fewer than 150,000 clones. The specimen sequenced was PBMCs. Receptor source: a man aged 35-49 years in good health and CMV-seronegative.

The chain employs TRBV21-1 and TRBJ1-2; the DNA was not used to check the table's D call, TRBD1. TRBV21-1 is shown as a pseudogene. This CDR3 spans 11 amino acids. CDR3 sequence (DNA): TGTGCCGGGACAGGGGGCTATGGCTACACCTTC. It codes for CAGTGGYGYTF.

CDR3 sequence reads: CASSVQDSVTEAFF. The CDR3 DNA reads as TGTGCCAGCAGTGTACAGGATTCGGTCACTGAAGCTTTCTTT. The rearrangement joins TRBV2 to TRBJ1-1; D possibly corresponds to TRBD1 (5 bases). The CDR3 length is 14 residues. Germline V gene sequence: CDR1 SNHLY, CDR2 FYNNEI. Trimming shortened V by 4 bases and J by 4 bases, and 13 bases separated the two germline ends.

The chain carries TRBV11-2 and TRBJ1-1; 12 nucleotides line up with TRBD1. After removal of 1 base from V and 6 bases from J, the junction contained 12 bases not matched to a gene. Germline assignment: CDR1 SGHAT and CDR2 FQNNGV. This CDR3 has 18 amino acids. CDR3 nucleotide sequence: TGTGCCAGCAGCTTAGCCTTGGGGACAGGGGGCCTTATCGCTGAAGCTTTCTTT. It codes for CASSLALGTGGLIAEAFF.

The CDR3 DNA follows: TGCAGCGTTGCTTTAGGGACTTCTGGGGCCAACGTCCTGACTTTC. This gives the protein CSVALGTSGANVLTF. The chain combines TRBV29-1 with TRBJ2-6, with a tentative D call TRBD2 (6 bases). Germline CDR1 reads SQVTM; CDR2 reads ANQGSEA. V lost 4 bases, J lost 1 base, and 11 bases lay in between. The CDR3 has 15 residues.

The V gene is TRBV27, the J gene TRBJ1-5; D not resolved. V shed 3 bases and J shed 6 bases, with 12 bases lying between them. Germline CDR1 MNHEY, CDR2 SMNVEV (reference sequence). The CDR3 is 14 amino acids. CDR3 protein: CASSFPPFFQPQHF. CDR3 bases: TGTGCCAGCAGTTTCCCCCCCTTTTTTCAGCCCCAGCATTTT.

The chain is built from TRBV11-3 and TRBJ2-1; a weak D match, TRBD1 (6 bases). Between the trimmed V and J ends, which lost 8 bases and 3 bases, there was a span of 14 bases. The CDR3 sequence is 14 residues long. Germline-derived CDR1 and CDR2 are SGHNT and YENEEA. The CDR3 DNA sequence: TGTGCCAGCTCTGGGGCAGGGGTCTACAATGAGCAGTTCTTC. This sequence encodes CASSGAGVYNEQFF.

This chain links TRBV5-6 with TRBJ1-3, with a possible D match to TRBD1 (5 bases). V lost 3 bases and J lost 4, with 17 bases in between. The CDR3 loop spans 16 amino acids. The V gene's germline CDR1 is SGHDT and CDR2 YYEEEE. The CDR3 loop is CASSSKVGQGGNTIYF. DNA for the CDR3: TGTGCCAGCAGCTCTAAGGTGGGGCAAGGGGGAAACACCATATATTTT. Using reference TRBV5-6 and TRBJ1-3 for the parts outside the CDR3, the full variable domain is DAGVTQSPTHLIKTRGQQVTLRCSPKSGHDTVSWYQQALGQGPQFIFQYYEEEERQRGNFPDRFSGHQFPNYSSELNVNALLLGDSALYLCASSSKVGQGGNTIYFGEGSWLTVV.

CDR3 in DNA: TGTGCCAGCAGCTTTCGCGAGGGTCAGCCCCAGCATTTT. As protein: CASSFREGQPQHF. This chain connects TRBV11-1 to TRBJ1-5, with D uncertain. Trimming left V 3 bases short and J 6 bases short, with 9 bases between. The CDR3 has 13 amino acids. Germline CDR1 and CDR2: SGHAT and FQDESV (reference sequence).

The chain is built from TRBV11-1 and TRBJ2-7, with 9 nucleotides matching TRBD1. From germline, CDR1 is SGHAT and CDR2 FQDESV (reference sequence). With V trimmed by 5 bases and J by 3 bases, 5 bases remained unmatched. The CDR3 loop spans 14 amino acids. The CDR3 nucleotides are TGTGCCAGCAGCCCCGGGACAGGGTTCTACGAGCAGTACTTC. Translated: CASSPGTGFYEQYF. Complete variable domain (other parts from reference TRBV11-1 and TRBJ2-7): EAEVAQSPRYKITEKSQAVAFWCDPISGHATLYWYRQILGQGPELLVQFQDESVVDDSQLPKDRFSAERLKGVDSTLKIQPAELGDSAMYLCASSPGTGFYEQYFGPGTRLTVT.

V is TRBV19 and J is TRBJ1-6; 7 positions agree with TRBD1. The CDR3 covers 15 residues. The trim removed 7 bases at V and 7 bases at J, leaving 10 bases unmatched. CDR1 LNHDA and CDR2 SQIVND come from the germline V gene (reference sequence). CDR3 amino acids: CASKAGGISNSPLHF. CDR3 bases: TGTGCCAGTAAGGCAGGGGGGATTTCCAATTCACCCCTCCACTTT.

The rearrangement joins TRBV4-3 to TRBJ1-5; tentative D call: TRBD1 (6 bases). The CDR3 is 16 residues long. V lost 0 bases, J lost 2 bases, and 11 bases lay in between. The V gene's germline CDR1 is LGHNA and CDR2 YSLEER. CDR3: CASSQDAGEGNQPQHF. DNA for the CDR3: TGCGCCAGCAGCCAAGACGCAGGGGAAGGCAATCAGCCCCAGCATTTT.

The chain uses TRBV10-3 and TRBJ2-3, with D perhaps TRBD1 (5 bases). CDR3 length: 15 residues. Trimming removed 4 bases at V and 2 bases at J, with 13 bases between. The V gene's germline CDR1 is ENHRY and CDR2 SYGVKD. CDR3 amino acids: CAISVLAGSTDTQYF. As DNA, the CDR3 is TGTGCCATCAGTGTTTTGGCAGGGTCCACAGATACGCAGTATTTT.

This chain joins TRBV7-9 and TRBJ1-1; D is unclear. The V gene lost 1 base and the J gene lost 4 bases, with 7 bases spanning the gap. The CDR3 sequence is 13 residues long. Germline-derived CDR1 and CDR2 are SEHNR and FQNEAQ (reference sequence). CDR3 loop: CASSLVVSTEAFF. CDR3 DNA sequence: TGTGCCAGCAGCTTAGTGGTGAGCACTGAAGCTTTCTTT.

The chain has TRBV6-6 and TRBJ2-5; 11 bases match TRBD1. TRBJ2-7 matches the DNA end more closely, so the J call is doubtful. The CDR3 sequence is 16 residues long. The germline gives CDR1 MNHNY, CDR2 SVGAGI (reference sequence). The CDR3 region has the DNA TGTGCCAGCAGCCCATCCGGGACAGGGGGATCCTACGAGCAGTACTTC. This sequence encodes CASSPSGTGGSYEQYF.

The CDR3 coding sequence is TGTGCCAGCAGCGCCCCACCTTCAGCGGCCGGGGAGCTGTTTTTT. Its protein is CASSAPPSAAGELFF. The chain uses TRBV9 and TRBJ2-2; weak D call: TRBD2 (5 bases). Trimming stripped 3 bases from V and 6 bases from J, with 15 bases between. This CDR3 is 15 amino acids long. Germline CDR1 is SGDLS and CDR2 is YYNGEE.

The chain joins TRBV28 to TRBJ2-5, with D possibly matching TRBD1 (5 bases). Germline lookup yields CDR1 MDHEN and CDR2 SYDVKM. V was trimmed by 6 bases and J by 5 bases, leaving 13 bases between them. This CDR3 comprises 13 residues. DNA of the CDR3: TGTGCCAGCAGGGGCAGGGTGGTGGAGACCCAGTACTTC. Protein sequence: CASRGRVVETQYF.

This chain connects TRBV25-1 to TRBJ2-7; D gene ambiguous. CDR1 MGHDK and CDR2 SYGVNS come from the germline V gene. Trimming removed 6 bases at V and 4 bases at J, with 7 bases between. This CDR3 has 11 amino acids. This CDR3 reads CASRALYEQYF. In DNA form, the CDR3 reads TGTGCCAGCAGGGCCTTATACGAGCAGTACTTC.

The V and J genes are TRBV11-2 and TRBJ1-6; 8 bases are a match to TRBD1. With 4 bases clipped from V and 4 bases from J, the junction kept 3 bases outside the gene matches. The CDR3 extends over 15 amino acids. The V gene's germline CDR1 is SGHAT and CDR2 FQNNGV. The CDR3 DNA reads as TGTGCCAGCAGCTCGGACAGGGAATATAATTCACCCCTCCACTTT. It encodes CASSSDREYNSPLHF.

J is TRBJ2-3 and V is TRBV29-1, with TRBD1 as a possible D gene (5 bases). This CDR3 region has 14 residues. The V end was cut by 4 bases, the J end by 1 base, with 12 bases between. Germline V gene data show CDR1 as SQVTM and CDR2 as ANQGSEA. The CDR3 DNA reads TGCAGCGTTGGGGCAGGGCGACGCACAGATACGCAGTATTTT. It codes for CSVGAGRRTDTQYF.

The rearrangement joins TRBV7-2 to TRBJ2-3; tentative D call: TRBD2 (5 bases). Between the trimmed V and J ends, which lost 4 bases and 8 bases, there was a span of 16 bases. Germline V CDR1 and CDR2: SGHTA, FQGNSA. The CDR3 length is 14 residues. The CDR3 reads CASSSDSSHGTQYF. The CDR3 DNA follows: TGTGCCAGCAGCTCGGACTCCTCACACGGTACGCAGTATTTT.